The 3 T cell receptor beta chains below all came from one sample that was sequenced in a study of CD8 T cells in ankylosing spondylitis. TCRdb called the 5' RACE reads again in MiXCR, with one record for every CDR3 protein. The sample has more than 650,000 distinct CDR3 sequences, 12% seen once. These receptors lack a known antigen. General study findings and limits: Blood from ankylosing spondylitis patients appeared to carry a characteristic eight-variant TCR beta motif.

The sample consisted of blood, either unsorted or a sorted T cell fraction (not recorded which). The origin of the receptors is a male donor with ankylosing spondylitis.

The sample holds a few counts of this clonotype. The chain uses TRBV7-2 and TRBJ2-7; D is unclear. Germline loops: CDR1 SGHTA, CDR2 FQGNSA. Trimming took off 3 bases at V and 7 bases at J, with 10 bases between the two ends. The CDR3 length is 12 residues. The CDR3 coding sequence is TGTGCCAGCAGCTTCGCAGCGCGGGAGCAGTACTTC. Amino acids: CASSFAAREQYF.

The CDR3 loop is CASQGGLDYGYTF. The CDR3, as DNA: TGTGCCTCCCAGGGGGGTCTTGACTATGGCTACACCTTC. The genes are TRBV27 and TRBJ1-2, with 7 bases fitting TRBD1. Germline V CDR1 and CDR2: MNHEY, SMNVEV (reference sequence). CDR3 length equals 13 residues. V gave up 11 bases and J gave up 3 bases; unmatched junction bases: 9.

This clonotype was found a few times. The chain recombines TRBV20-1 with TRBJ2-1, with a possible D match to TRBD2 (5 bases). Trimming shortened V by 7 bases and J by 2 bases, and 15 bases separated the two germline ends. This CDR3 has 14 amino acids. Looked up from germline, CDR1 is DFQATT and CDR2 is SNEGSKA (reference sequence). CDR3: CSESSGFPYNEQFF. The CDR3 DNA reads TGCAGTGAGTCTTCGGGGTTCCCCTACAATGAGCAGTTCTTC.